These 15 T cell receptor beta chains were all obtained from the same sample, sequenced in a study of CD8+ T cells in alopecia areata. Extracted RNA was reverse transcribed, and the resulting cDNA served as sequencing template. Generated by immunoSEQ multiplex PCR, the TCRdb table keeps only in-frame clones and is missing some. This table holds more than 200,000 clones, roughly two thirds found once. The sequences come from CD4+ T cells sorted from blood, collected at week 0. These receptor sequences come from a human donor with alopecia areata.

The chain is built from TRBV4-3 and TRBJ1-2; perhaps TRBD1 as D (5 bases). Germline CDR1 and CDR2: LGHNA and YSLEER. The CDR3 is made up of 15 amino acids. Trimming shortened V by 1 base and J by 6 bases, and 15 bases separated the two germline ends. The CDR3 coding sequence is TGCGCCAGCAGCCAAGGAACAGGCGCCAGCCATGGCTACACCTTC. It yields the protein CASSQGTGASHGYTF.

The chain employs TRBV5-1 and TRBJ2-7; D possibly matches TRBD1 or TRBD2 (6 bases each). The CDR3 runs 15 residues. Germline V lookup: CDR1 SGHRS, CDR2 YFSETQ. V was trimmed by 1 base and J by 4 bases, leaving 15 bases between them. The CDR3, as DNA: TGCGCCAGCAGCTTGTTTTGGGGGGCCAGGTACGAGCAGTACTTC. Amino acid sequence: CASSLFWGARYEQYF. Supplemented by reference TRBV5-1 and TRBJ2-7, the full variable domain reads KAGVTQTPRYLIKTRGQQVTLSCSPISGHRSVSWYQQTPGQGLQFLFEYFSETQRNKGNFPGRFSGRQFSNSRSEMNVSTLELGDSALYLCASSLFWGARYEQYFGPGTRLTVT.

This chain joins TRBV29-1 and TRBJ2-5, with a possible D match to TRBD1 (5 bases). The CDR3 is 13 residues long. Per germline, CDR1 SQVTM and CDR2 ANQGSEA. Trimming took 3 bases from V and 0 from J, leaving 8 bases between them. The CDR3 DNA reads TGCAGCGTTGAGGGCAGGGACCAAGAGACCCAGTACTTC. This gives the protein CSVEGRDQETQYF. Using reference TRBV29-1 and TRBJ2-5 for the parts outside the CDR3, the full variable domain is SAVISQKPSRDICQRGTSLTIQCQVDSQVTMMFWYRQQPGQSLTLIATANQGSEATYESGFVIDKFPISRPNLTFSTLTVSNMSPEDSSIYLCSVEGRDQETQYFGPGTRLLVL.

The chain combines TRBV2 with TRBJ2-7; 10 bases line up with TRBD2. This CDR3 comprises 18 residues. Per germline, CDR1 SNHLY and CDR2 FYNNEI. Germline trimming cut 5 bases from V and 3 bases from J; bases unmatched to any gene: 16. DNA for the CDR3: TGTGCCAGCAGTCGGGCTAGCGGGGGCCTCGGAGGGGGCTACGAGCAGTACTTC. Protein: CASSRASGGLGGGYEQYF. The full variable domain, rest sourced from reference TRBV2 and TRBJ2-7, is EPEVTQTPSHQVTQMGQEVILRCVPISNHLYFYWYRQILGQKVEFLVSFYNNEISEKSEIFDDQFSVERPDGSNFTLKIRSTKLEDSAMYFCASSRASGGLGGGYEQYFGPGTRLTVT.

This clone was detected only once. The V gene is TRBV30, the J gene TRBJ1-2, with 10 bases fitting TRBD1. This CDR3 has 17 amino acids. V was clipped by 1 base and J by 4 bases; unmatched bases: 12. CDR1 GTSNPN and CDR2 SVGIG come from the germline V gene (reference sequence). The CDR3 sequence: CAWSAKHRDRGIYGYTF. CDR3 nucleotide sequence: TGTGCCTGGAGTGCAAAACACCGGGACAGGGGAATCTATGGCTACACCTTC.

The V gene is TRBV19, the J gene TRBJ1-5, with 9 bases that match TRBD1. CDR1 and CDR2 (germline): LNHDA, SQIVND (reference sequence). This CDR3 has 15 residues. Trimming removed 2 bases from V and 6 bases from J; junction bases left unmatched: 5. The CDR3 region is CASSIQGQGRQPQHF. The CDR3 DNA follows: TGTGCCAGTAGTATACAAGGACAGGGGCGTCAGCCCCAGCATTTT. The full variable domain, with the rest looked up from reference TRBV19 and TRBJ1-5, is DGGITQSPKYLFRKEGQNVTLSCEQNLNHDAMYWYRQDPGQGLRLIYYSQIVNDFQKGDIAEGYSVSREKKESFPLTVTSAQKNPTAFYLCASSIQGQGRQPQHFGDGTRLSIL.

This sequence joins TRBV28 and TRBJ1-1; 7 bases agree with TRBD1. The CDR3 has 14 amino acids. Germline CDR1 is MDHEN and CDR2 is SYDVKM. Trimming removed 6 bases from V and 10 bases from J; junction bases left unmatched: 14. The CDR3 loop is CASRLGQPRSLAFF. The CDR3 DNA reads as TGTGCCAGCAGGCTGGGACAGCCCCGTTCGTTAGCTTTCTTT.

V is TRBV25-1 and J is TRBJ1-6; D gene unclear. This CDR3 has 17 amino acids. Germline CDR1 and CDR2: MGHDK and SYGVNS. The V end was cut by 1 base, the J end by 1 base, with 11 bases between. In nucleotides, the CDR3 is TGTGCCAGCAGTGAATTCGGCTCCTTATCCTATAATTCACCCCTCCACTTT. It encodes CASSEFGSLSYNSPLHF.

This chain links TRBV7-2 with TRBJ1-5; the D gene is possibly TRBD1 (6 bases). CDR1 is SGHTA and CDR2 is FQGNSA in the germline V gene. The CDR3 totals 15 residues. V was shortened by 2 bases and J by 3 bases, with 11 bases between the two germline ends. The CDR3 spells CASSLRRGPNQPQHF. The CDR3 DNA reads as TGTGCCAGCAGCTTACGCAGGGGACCCAATCAGCCCCAGCATTTT.

This sequence joins TRBV5-4 and TRBJ1-2; D is perhaps TRBD1 (6 bases). CDR3 size: 11 residues. V gave up 4 bases and J gave up 6 bases, with 7 bases separating them. In germline, CDR1 is SGHNT, CDR2 YYREEE (reference sequence). CDR3 DNA sequence: TGTGCCAGCAGCAGGGGGAATGGCTACACCTTC. Encoded protein: CASSRGNGYTF.

The chain uses TRBV11-2 and TRBJ2-5, with D perhaps assigned TRBD1 or TRBD2 (6 bases each). The CDR3 covers 13 residues. V lost 5 bases, J lost 1 base, and 8 bases lay in between. Germline V lookup: CDR1 SGHAT, CDR2 FQNNGV. The DNA for the CDR3 is TGTGCCAGCAGCCCGGGGGCCCAAGAGACCCAGTACTTC. It encodes CASSPGAQETQYF.

The genes are TRBV10-3 and TRBJ2-5; unclear D gene. The CDR3 covers 12 residues. The V gene lost 4 bases and the J gene lost 2 bases, with 5 bases spanning the gap. The germline V gene has CDR1 ENHRY and CDR2 SYGVKD. This chain's CDR3 is CAISAQQETQYF. CDR3 nucleotides: TGTGCCATCAGTGCACAGCAAGAGACCCAGTACTTC.

This sequence joins TRBV7-2 and TRBJ2-7; TRBD1 matches at 8 bases. Germline CDR1 is SGHTA and CDR2 is FQGNSA. Germline trimming cut 7 bases from V and 1 base from J; bases unmatched to any gene: 6. CDR3 size: 14 residues. The CDR3 loop is CASTRGLDSYEQYF. The CDR3 DNA sequence: TGTGCCAGCACCAGGGGGCTTGATTCCTACGAGCAGTACTTC.

The gene calls are TRBV29-1 and TRBJ2-3, with D uncertain. The germline V and J ends were trimmed by 7 bases and 2 bases, with 13 bases remaining between them. CDR3 length equals 13 residues. Per the germline V gene, CDR1 is SQVTM and CDR2 is ANQGSEA. The CDR3 DNA is TGCAGCGCTTCGGTAGGGTCCACAGATACGCAGTATTTT. Its translation is CSASVGSTDTQYF.

This clone was seen more than once but under ten times. This chain uses TRBV29-1 with TRBJ1-2; D remains unclear. V lost 4 bases and J 0 bases, leaving 3 bases between the germline ends. This CDR3 comprises 11 residues. Looked up from germline, CDR1 is SQVTM and CDR2 is ANQGSEA. CDR3 sequence (DNA): TGCAGCGTTGGGGCTAACTATGGCTACACCTTC. Protein sequence: CSVGANYGYTF. The full variable domain, in which reference TRBV29-1 and TRBJ1-2 provide the parts outside the CDR3, is SAVISQKPSRDICQRGTSLTIQCQVDSQVTMMFWYRQQPGQSLTLIATANQGSEATYESGFVIDKFPISRPNLTFSTLTVSNMSPEDSSIYLCSVGANYGYTFGSGTRLTVV.